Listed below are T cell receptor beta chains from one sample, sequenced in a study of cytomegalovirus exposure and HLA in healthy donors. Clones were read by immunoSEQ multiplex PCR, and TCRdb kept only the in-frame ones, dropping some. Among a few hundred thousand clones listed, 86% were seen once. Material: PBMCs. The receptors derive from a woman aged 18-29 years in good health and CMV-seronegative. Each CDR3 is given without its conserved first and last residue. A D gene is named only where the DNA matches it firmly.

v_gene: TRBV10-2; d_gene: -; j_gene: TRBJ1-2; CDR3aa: ASSESGRREGYT
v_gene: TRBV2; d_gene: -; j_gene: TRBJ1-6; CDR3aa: ASSGIGGKAYNSPLH
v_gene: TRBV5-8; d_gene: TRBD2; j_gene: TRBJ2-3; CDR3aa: ASSPGTSGGPRGDTQY
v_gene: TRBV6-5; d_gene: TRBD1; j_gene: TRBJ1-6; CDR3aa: ASSYRDRVDSPLH
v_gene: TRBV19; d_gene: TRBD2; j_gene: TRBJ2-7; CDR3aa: ASSIKRDGYEQY
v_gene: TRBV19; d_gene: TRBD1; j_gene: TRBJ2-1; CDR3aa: ASSTTGQGYNEQF
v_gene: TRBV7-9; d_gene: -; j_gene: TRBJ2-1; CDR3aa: ASSLIGQRSYNEQF
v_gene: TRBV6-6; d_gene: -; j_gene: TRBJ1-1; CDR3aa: ASSFQGGTEAF
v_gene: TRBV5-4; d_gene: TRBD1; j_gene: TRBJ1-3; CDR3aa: ASSPDRASGNTIY
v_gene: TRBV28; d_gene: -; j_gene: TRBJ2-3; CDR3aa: ASSFPRSTDTQY
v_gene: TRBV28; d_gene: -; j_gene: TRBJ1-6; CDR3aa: ASSKRVDSPLH
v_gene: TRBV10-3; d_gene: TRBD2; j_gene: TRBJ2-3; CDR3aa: AISPGLAGGLGTDTQY
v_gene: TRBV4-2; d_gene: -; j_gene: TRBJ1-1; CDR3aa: ASSQVGTTTEAF
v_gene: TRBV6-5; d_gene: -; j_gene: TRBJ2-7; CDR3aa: ASSYSAASSYEQY
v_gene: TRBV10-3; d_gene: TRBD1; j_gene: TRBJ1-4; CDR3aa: AISGTGREEKLF
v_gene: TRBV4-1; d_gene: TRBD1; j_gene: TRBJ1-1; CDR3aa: ASSQAGQGWNTEAF
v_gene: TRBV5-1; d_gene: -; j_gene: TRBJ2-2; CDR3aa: ASSLAGTPNTGELF
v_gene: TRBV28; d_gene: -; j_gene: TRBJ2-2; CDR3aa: ASSLDRRYTGELF
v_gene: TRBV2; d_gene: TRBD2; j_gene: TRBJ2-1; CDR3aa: ASSAERGAFHHEQF
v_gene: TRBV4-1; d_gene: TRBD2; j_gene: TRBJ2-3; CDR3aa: ASSQAFRYLAGAPTQY
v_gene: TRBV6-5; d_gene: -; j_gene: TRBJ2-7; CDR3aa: ASSHSPEQY
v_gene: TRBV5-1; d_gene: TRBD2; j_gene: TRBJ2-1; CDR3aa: ASSFASGGPTSEQF
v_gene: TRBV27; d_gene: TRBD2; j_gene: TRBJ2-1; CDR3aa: ASSLSGTSYPNEQF
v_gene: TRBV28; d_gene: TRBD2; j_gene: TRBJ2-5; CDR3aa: ASSPWTSGRIETQY
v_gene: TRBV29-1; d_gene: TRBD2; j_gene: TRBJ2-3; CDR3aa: SAQTSGARGDTQY
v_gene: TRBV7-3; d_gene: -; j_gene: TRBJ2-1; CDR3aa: ASSPHGTSVPYNEQF
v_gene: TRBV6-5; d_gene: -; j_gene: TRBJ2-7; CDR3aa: ASSYFRTPHEQY
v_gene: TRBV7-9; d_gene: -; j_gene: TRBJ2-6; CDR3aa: ASSYRVGPSGANVLT
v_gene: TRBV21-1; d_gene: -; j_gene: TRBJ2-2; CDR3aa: ASSKRGTGELF
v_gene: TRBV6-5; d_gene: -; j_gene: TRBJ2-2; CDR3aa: ASSYSKTPGELF
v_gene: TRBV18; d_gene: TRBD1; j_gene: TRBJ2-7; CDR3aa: ASSEADRGPHEQY
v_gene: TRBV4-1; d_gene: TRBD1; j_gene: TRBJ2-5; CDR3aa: ASSQDPGRGWFETQY
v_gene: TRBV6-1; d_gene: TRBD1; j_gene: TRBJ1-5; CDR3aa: ASSGTGGNQPQH
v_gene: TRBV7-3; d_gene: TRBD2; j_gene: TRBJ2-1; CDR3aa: ASSETSGRYNEQF
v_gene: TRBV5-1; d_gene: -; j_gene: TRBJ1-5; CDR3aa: ASSLGGGNQPQH
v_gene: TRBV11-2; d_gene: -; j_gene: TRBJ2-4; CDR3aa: ASSSVAKNIQY
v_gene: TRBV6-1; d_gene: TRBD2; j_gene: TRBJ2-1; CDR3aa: ASSEAAGGYNEQF
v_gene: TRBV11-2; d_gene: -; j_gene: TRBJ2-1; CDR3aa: ASSQHQDTNEQF
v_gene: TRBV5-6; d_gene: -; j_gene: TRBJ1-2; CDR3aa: ASSLKRFGRYPNYGYT
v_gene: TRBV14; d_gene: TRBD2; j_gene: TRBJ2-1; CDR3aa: ASSPLIRLAGDFRWDNEQF
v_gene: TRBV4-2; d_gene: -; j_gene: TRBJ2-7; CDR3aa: ASSQEKRPYYEQY
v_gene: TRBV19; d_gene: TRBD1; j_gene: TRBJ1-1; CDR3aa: ASSTDPRGLNTEAF
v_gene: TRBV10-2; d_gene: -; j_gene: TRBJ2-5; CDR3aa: ASSESRVGVETQY
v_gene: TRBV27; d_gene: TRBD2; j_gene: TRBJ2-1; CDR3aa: ASSLLAGVANEQF
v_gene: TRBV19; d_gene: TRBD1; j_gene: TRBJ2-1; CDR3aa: ASSIQDRELYNEQF
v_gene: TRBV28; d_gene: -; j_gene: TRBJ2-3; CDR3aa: ASSDMDTQY
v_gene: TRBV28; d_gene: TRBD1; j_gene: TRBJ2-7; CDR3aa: ASSFTGGSYEQY
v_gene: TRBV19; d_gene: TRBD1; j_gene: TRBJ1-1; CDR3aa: ASSIVRADRFSEAF
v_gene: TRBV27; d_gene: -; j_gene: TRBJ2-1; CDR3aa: ASSLSLTRATAYNEQF
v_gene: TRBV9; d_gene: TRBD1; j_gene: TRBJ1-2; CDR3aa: ASSPTGTGYDGYT
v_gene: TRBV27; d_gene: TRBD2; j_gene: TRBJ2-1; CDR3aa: ASSRLAGKSSYNEQF
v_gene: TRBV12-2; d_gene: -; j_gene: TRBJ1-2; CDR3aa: ASRQPGTVYGYT
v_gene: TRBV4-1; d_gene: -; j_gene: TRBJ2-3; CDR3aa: ASRMTGADTQY
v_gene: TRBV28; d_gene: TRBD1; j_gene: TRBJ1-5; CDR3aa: ASSLRDRGQPQH
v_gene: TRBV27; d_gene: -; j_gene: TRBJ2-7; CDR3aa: ASSFGDFRAYEQY